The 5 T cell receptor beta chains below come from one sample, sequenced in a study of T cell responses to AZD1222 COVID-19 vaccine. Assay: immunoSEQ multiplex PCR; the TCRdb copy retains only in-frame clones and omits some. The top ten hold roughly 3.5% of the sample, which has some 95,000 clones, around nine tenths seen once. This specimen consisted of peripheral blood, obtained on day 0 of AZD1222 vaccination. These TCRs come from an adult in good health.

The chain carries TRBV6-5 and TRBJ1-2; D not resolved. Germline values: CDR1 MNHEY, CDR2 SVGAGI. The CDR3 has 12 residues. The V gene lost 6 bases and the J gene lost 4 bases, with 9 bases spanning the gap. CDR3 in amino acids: CASRLSPYGYTF. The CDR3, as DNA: TGTGCCAGCAGGCTCTCTCCCTATGGCTACACCTTC.

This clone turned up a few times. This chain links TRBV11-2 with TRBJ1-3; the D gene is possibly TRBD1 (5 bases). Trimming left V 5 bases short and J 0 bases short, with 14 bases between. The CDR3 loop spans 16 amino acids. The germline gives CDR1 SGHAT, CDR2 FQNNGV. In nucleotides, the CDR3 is TGTGCCAGCAGCGCATCGGGGGGGTTCTCTGGAAACACCATATATTTT. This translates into CASSASGGFSGNTIYF. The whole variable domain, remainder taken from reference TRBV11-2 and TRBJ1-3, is EAGVAQSPRYKIIEKRQSVAFWCNPISGHATLYWYQQILGQGPKLLIQFQNNGVVDDSQLPKDRFSAERLKGVDSTLKIQPAKLEDSAVYLCASSASGGFSGNTIYFGEGSWLTVV.

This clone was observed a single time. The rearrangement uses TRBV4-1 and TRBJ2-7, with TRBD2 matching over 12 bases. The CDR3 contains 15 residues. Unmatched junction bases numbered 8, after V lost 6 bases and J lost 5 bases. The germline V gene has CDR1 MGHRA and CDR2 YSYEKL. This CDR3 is CASRPLAGGIHEQYF. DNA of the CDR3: TGCGCCAGCAGACCACTAGCGGGGGGAATCCACGAGCAGTACTTC.

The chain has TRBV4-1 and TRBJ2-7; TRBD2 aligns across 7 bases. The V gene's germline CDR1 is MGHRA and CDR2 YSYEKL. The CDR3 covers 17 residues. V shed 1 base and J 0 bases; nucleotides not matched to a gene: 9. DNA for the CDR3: TGCGCCAGCAGCCAAGTCCAGCGGGACCTTAGCTCCTACGAGCAGTACTTC. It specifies CASSQVQRDLSSYEQYF.

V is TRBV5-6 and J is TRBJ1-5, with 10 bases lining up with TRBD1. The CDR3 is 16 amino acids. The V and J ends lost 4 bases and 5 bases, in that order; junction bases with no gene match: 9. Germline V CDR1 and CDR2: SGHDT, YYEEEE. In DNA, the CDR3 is TGTGCCAGCAGCCTACGGGACAGGGGAACGCATCAGCCCCAGCATTTT. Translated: CASSLRDRGTHQPQHF. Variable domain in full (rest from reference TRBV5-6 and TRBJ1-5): DAGVTQSPTHLIKTRGQQVTLRCSPKSGHDTVSWYQQALGQGPQFIFQYYEEEERQRGNFPDRFSGHQFPNYSSELNVNALLLGDSALYLCASSLRDRGTHQPQHFGDGTRLSIL.